This T cell receptor (beta chain) was documented in a study of T cells after yellow fever vaccination. One entry per CDR3 protein, called by TCRdb with MiXCR from the 5' RACE reads. The top ten hold approximately 25% of the sample, which has 300,000 or so distinct CDR3 sequences, 3% to 4.5% seen once. Germline-derived CDR1 and CDR2 are LGHNA and YSLEER. This CDR3 region has 16 residues. Deletions cut 1 base from V and 3 bases from J, with 10 bases between. The sample consisted of PBMCs, taken 5 days after the yellow fever booster vaccination. The chain is built from TRBV4-3 and TRBJ2-6; D is undetermined. The origin of this receptor is a man aged 18 to 30 who received the YFV17D yellow fever vaccine. This CDR3 reads CASSQVGIGGANVLTF. In DNA, the CDR3 is TGCGCCAGCAGCCAAGTCGGTATTGGTGGGGCCAACGTCCTGACTTTC.